This T cell receptor beta chain was captured in a study of PD-L1 blockade in urothelial cancer. On the study more broadly: The patients' atezolizumab therapy, 1,200 mg intravenously every 3 weeks, started in the mid-2010s. Blood analyses occurred 3 weeks (second dose) and 6 weeks post treatment start. Study outcomes and limitations: Pretreatment clonality of the blood TCR repertoire below the median was predictive of superior survival.

CDR3 length equals 16 residues. CDR1 and CDR2 from the germline V gene are SGHTA and FQGNSA. The V end was cut by 4 bases, the J end by 0 bases, with 13 bases between. Sequenced by immunoSEQ multiplex PCR; TCRdb stores in-frame clones only, minus some. This sample has approximately 50,000 clones, with 70% to 90% found just once. As concerns this clone: Its specificity is unknown.

The clonotype originates from a man aged 55 to 70 with urothelial cancer. The rearrangement joins TRBV7-2 to TRBJ1-3, with a weak D call TRBD1 (5 bases). The sample in question was PBMCs, obtained around atezolizumab (anti-PD-L1) treatment. The CDR3 DNA is TGTGCCAGCAGCTCGTTCTCAGGGAACTCTGGAAACACCATATATTTT. This translates into CASSSFSGNSGNTIYF.